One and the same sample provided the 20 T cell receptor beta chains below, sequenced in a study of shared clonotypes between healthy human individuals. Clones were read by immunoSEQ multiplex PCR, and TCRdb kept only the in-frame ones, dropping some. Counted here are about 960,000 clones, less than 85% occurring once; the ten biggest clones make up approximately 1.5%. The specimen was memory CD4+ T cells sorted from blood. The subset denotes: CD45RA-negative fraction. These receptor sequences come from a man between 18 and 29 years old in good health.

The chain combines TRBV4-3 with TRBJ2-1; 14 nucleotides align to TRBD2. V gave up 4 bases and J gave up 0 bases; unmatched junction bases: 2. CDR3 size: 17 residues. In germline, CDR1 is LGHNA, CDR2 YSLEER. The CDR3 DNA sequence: TGCGCCAGCAGCCTTGGGACTAGCGGGAGCTCCTACAATGAGCAGTTCTTC. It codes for CASSLGTSGSSYNEQFF.

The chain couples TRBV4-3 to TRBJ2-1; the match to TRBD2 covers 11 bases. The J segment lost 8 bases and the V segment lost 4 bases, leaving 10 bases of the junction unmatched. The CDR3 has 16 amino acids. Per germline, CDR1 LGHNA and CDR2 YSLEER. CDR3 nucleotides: TGCGCCAGCAGCCTAATGACTAGCGGGGCTATCTATGAGCAGTTCTTC. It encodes CASSLMTSGAIYEQFF.

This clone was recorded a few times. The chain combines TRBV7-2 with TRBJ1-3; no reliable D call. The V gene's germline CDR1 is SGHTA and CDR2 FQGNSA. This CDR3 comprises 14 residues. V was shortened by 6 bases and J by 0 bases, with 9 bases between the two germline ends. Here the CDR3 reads CASREFRSGNTIYF. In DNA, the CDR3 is TGTGCCAGCAGAGAATTTCGCTCTGGAAACACCATATATTTT.

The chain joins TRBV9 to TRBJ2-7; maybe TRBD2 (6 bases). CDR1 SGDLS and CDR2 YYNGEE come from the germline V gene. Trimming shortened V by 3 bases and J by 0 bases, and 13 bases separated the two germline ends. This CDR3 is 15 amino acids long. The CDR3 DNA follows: TGTGCCAGCAGCGGAGGGGACGGGAGCTCCTACGAGCAGTACTTC. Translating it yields CASSGGDGSSYEQYF.

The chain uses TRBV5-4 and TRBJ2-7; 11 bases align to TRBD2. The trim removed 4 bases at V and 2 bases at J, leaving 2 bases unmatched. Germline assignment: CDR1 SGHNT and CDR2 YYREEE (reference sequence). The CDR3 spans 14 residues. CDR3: CASSKGLAAYEQYF. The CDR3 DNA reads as TGTGCCAGCAGCAAGGGACTAGCGGCCTACGAGCAGTACTTC. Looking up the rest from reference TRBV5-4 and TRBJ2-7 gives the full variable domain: ETGVTQSPTHLIKTRGQQVTLRCSSQSGHNTVSWYQQALGQGPQFIFQYYREEENGRGNFPPRFSGLQFPNYSSELNVNALELDDSALYLCASSKGLAAYEQYFGPGTRLTVT.

The CDR3 region has the DNA TGTGCCAGTAGTCCCCTCGGGGGCTCTGGGGCCAACGTCCTGACTTTC. Protein sequence: CASSPLGGSGANVLTF. The V and J genes are TRBV19 and TRBJ2-6; D may be TRBD2 (6 bases). Trimming took 5 bases from V and 0 from J, leaving 11 bases between them. The length of the CDR3 is 16 residues. Germline CDR1 and CDR2: LNHDA and SQIVND (reference sequence).

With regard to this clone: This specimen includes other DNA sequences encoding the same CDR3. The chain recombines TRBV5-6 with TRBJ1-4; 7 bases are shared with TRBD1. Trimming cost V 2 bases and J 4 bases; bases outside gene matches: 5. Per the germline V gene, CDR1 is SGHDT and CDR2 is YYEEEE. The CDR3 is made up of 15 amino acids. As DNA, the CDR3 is TGTGCCAGCAGCTTCCTCGACAGGGATAATGAAAAACTGTTTTTT. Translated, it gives CASSFLDRDNEKLFF.

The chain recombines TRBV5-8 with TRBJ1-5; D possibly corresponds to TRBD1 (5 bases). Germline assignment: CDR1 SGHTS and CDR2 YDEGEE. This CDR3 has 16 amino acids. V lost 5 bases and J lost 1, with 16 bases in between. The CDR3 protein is CASRARDPRSNQPQHF. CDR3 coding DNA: TGTGCCAGCAGAGCCCGGGACCCTAGGAGCAATCAGCCCCAGCATTTT.

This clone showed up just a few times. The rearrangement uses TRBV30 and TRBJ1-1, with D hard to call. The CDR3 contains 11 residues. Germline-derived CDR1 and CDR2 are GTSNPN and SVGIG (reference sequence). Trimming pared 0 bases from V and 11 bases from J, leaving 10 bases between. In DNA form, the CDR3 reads TGTGCCTGGAGTGTACTCGTAGAGGCTTTCTTT. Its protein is CAWSVLVEAFF.

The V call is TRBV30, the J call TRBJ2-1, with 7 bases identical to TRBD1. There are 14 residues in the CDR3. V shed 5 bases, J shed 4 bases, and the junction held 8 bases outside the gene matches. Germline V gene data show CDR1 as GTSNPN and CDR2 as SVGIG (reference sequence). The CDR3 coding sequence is TGTGCCTGGGGATCGGGACAGCCATACAATGAGCAGTTCTTC. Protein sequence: CAWGSGQPYNEQFF.

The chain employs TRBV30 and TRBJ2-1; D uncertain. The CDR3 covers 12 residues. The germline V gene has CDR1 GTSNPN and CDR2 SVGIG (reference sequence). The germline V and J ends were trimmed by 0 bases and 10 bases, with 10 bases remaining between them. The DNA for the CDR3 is TGTGCCTGGAGTGTAGAAGTTCTAGAGCAGTTCTTC. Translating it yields CAWSVEVLEQFF.

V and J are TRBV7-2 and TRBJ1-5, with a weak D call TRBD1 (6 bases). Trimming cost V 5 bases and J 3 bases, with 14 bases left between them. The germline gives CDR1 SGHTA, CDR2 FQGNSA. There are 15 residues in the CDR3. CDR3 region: CASSADRQSNQPQHF. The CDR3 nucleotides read TGTGCCAGCAGCGCGGACAGACAGTCCAATCAGCCCCAGCATTTT.

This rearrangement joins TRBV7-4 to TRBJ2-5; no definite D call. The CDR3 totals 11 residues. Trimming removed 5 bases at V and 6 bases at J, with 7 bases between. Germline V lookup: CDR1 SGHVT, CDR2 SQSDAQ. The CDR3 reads CASSPTQTQYF. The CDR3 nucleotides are TGTGCCAGCAGCCCGACCCAGACCCAGTACTTC.

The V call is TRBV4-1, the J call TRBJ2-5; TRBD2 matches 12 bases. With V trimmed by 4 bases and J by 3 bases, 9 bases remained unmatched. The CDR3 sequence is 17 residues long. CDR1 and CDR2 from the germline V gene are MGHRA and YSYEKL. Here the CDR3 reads CASSPLLGLAGKETQYF. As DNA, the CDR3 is TGCGCCAGCAGCCCGCTCCTAGGACTAGCGGGGAAAGAGACCCAGTACTTC.

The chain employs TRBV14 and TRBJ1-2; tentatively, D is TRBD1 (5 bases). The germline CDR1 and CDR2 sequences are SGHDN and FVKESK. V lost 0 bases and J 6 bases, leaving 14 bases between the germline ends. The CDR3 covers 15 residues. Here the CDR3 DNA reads TGTGCCAGCAGCCAAGATTCCTCGGCCAGGGATGGCTACACCTTC. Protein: CASSQDSSARDGYTF. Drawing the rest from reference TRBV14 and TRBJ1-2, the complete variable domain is EAGVTQFPSHSVIEKGQTVTLRCDPISGHDNLYWYRRVMGKEIKFLLHFVKESKQDESGMPNNRFLAERTGGTYSTLKVQPAELEDSGVYFCASSQDSSARDGYTFGSGTRLTVV.

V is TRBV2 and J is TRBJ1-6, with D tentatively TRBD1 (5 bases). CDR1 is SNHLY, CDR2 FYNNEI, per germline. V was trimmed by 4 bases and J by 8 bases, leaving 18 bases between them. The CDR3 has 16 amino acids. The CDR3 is CASSGRGEGRYSPLHF. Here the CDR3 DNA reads TGTGCCAGCAGTGGCCGTGGGGAGGGGAGGTATTCACCCCTCCACTTT.

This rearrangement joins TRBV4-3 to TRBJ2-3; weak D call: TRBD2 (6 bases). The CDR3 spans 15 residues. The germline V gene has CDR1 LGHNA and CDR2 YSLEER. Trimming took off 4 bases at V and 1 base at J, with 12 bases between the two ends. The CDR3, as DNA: TGCGCCAGCAGCCCCGGCGGGATGGGCACAGATACGCAGTATTTT. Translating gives CASSPGGMGTDTQYF.

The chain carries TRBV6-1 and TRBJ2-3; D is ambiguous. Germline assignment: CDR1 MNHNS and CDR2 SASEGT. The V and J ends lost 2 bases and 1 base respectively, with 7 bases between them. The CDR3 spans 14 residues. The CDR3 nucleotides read TGTGCCAGCAGTGAATTCAAAGGCACAGATACGCAGTATTTT. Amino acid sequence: CASSEFKGTDTQYF.

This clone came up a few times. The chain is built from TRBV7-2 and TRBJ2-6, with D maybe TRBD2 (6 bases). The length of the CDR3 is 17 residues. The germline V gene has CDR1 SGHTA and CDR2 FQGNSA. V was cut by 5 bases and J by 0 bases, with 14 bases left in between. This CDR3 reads CASSLVPGVSGANVLTF. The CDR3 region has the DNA TGTGCCAGCAGCCTAGTCCCGGGGGTCTCTGGGGCCAACGTCCTGACTTTC.

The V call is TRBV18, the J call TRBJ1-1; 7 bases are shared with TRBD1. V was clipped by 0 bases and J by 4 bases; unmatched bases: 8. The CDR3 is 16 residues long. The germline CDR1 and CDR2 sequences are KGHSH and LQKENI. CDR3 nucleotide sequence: TGTGCCAGCTCACCACCGGTAGGCAGGGGGGGCACTGAAGCTTTCTTT. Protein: CASSPPVGRGGTEAFF.